The sequence of this TCR beta chain was determined in a study of a mutant IDH1 vaccine in newly diagnosed glioma. Study-wide background: Treated patients had a mean age of around 40 years and a sex split that was roughly 60% male and approximately 38% female. Before enrollment, patients got radiotherapy alone, temozolomide alone, or mostly the combination.

TCRdb keeps only in-frame clones here, not all; method: immunoSEQ multiplex PCR. The sample lists more than 80,000 clones, roughly 85% seen once, with around 7% in the top ten. The time point is: baseline, week 1 (first vaccination visit). Regarding treatment: pre-vaccination baseline after standard-of-care therapy. The CDR3 loop spans 15 amino acids. Germline CDR1 reads LGHNA; CDR2 reads YNFKEQ. The V gene end was trimmed by 4 bases and the J gene end by 9 bases; junction bases not matched to a gene: 9. The genes are TRBV4-2 and TRBJ1-6; 7 nucleotides agree with TRBD1. The source was PBMCs, collected from a glioma patient treated with radiotherapy, temozolomide or both. The source of this sequence is a woman aged 45-60 years with glioma. In DNA form, the CDR3 reads TGTGCCAGCAGCCCAGGGGGGGCATCGGGTTCACCCCTCCACTTT. The encoded protein is CASSPGGASGSPLHF.